These 27 T cell receptor beta chains were sequenced from one sample in a study of blood T cell repertoires in COVID-19. Sequencing used immunoSEQ multiplex PCR; TCRdb keeps in-frame clones, though not all of them. The data show about 190,000 clones, 75% to 90% seen once. The sequenced material came from peripheral blood. These TCRs come from a man between 25 and 39 years old with acute or convalescent COVID-19.

This clone was picked up one time. This CDR3 reads CASSQDLVGPGLAPSPYF. The CDR3 region has the DNA TGTGCCAGCAGCCAAGATCTGGTAGGGCCGGGGTTGGCCCCTTCGCCGTATTTT. The J gene is TRBJ2-3, the V gene TRBV4-2, with D possibly being TRBD2 (5 bases). Trimming pared 0 bases from V and 14 bases from J, leaving 30 bases between. This CDR3 is 18 amino acids long. CDR1 LGHNA and CDR2 YNFKEQ come from the germline V gene.

This clone was recorded once. The CDR3 DNA reads TGCAGCGCCGCGACAGAAGAGACCCAGTACTTC. Translating it yields CSAATEETQYF. The chain is built from TRBV29-1 and TRBJ2-5, with D perhaps matching TRBD1 (5 bases). Germline V gives CDR1 SQVTM, CDR2 ANQGSEA. Trimming took 7 bases from V and 3 from J, leaving 9 bases between them. CDR3 length: 11 residues.

The rearrangement uses TRBV3-1 (or the pseudogene TRBV3-2) and TRBJ2-7, with 12 nucleotides matching TRBD2. This CDR3 comprises 15 residues. CDR1 and CDR2 (germline): LGHDT, YNNKEL (reference sequence). V shed 2 bases and J 5 bases; nucleotides not matched to a gene: 4. DNA for the CDR3: TGTGCCAGCAGCCAACTTACTAGCGGGAGGAACGAGCAGTACTTC. This codes for CASSQLTSGRNEQYF.

The rearrangement joins TRBV2 to TRBJ1-5, with TRBD1 as a possible D gene (5 bases). CDR1 is SNHLY, CDR2 FYNNEI, per germline. Trimming shortened V by 0 bases and J by 5 bases, and 8 bases separated the two germline ends. CDR3 length equals 14 residues. DNA of the CDR3: TGTGCCAGCAGTGAAGCCAGGGTATATCAGCCCCAGCATTTT. This translates into CASSEARVYQPQHF. Supplemented by reference TRBV2 and TRBJ1-5, the full variable domain reads EPEVTQTPSHQVTQMGQEVILRCVPISNHLYFYWYRQILGQKVEFLVSFYNNEISEKSEIFDDQFSVERPDGSNFTLKIRSTKLEDSAMYFCASSEARVYQPQHFGDGTRLSIL.

The rearrangement joins TRBV5-1 to TRBJ1-1; perhaps TRBD1 as D (6 bases). Germline loops: CDR1 SGHRS, CDR2 YFSETQ. The CDR3 contains 14 residues. V lost 4 bases to trimming and J lost 1 base, with 11 bases between them. CDR3 nucleotides: TGCGCCAGCAGCGTAGGACAGTCGAACACTGAAGCTTTCTTT. As protein: CASSVGQSNTEAFF.

The rearrangement links TRBV6-1 to TRBJ1-4, with a tentative D call TRBD1 (6 bases). Germline assignment: CDR1 MNHNS and CDR2 SASEGT. The CDR3 is 15 amino acids. The V end was cut by 2 bases, the J end by 8 bases, with 15 bases between. CDR3: CASSERGGLGEKLFF. In DNA form, the CDR3 reads TGTGCCAGCAGTGAAAGGGGGGGTCTAGGAGAAAAACTGTTTTTT.

This chain joins TRBV5-5 and TRBJ2-5; 9 bases line up with TRBD1. Losses at the gene ends were 2 bases for V and 5 bases for J; bases not matched to a gene: 4. The CDR3 consists of 14 residues. The germline gives CDR1 SGHKS, CDR2 YYEKEE (reference sequence). The CDR3 DNA sequence: TGTGCCAGCAGCTTACAGGGGGCTGGGGAGACCCAGTACTTC. Its translation is CASSLQGAGETQYF.

The chain is built from TRBV4-1 and TRBJ1-6; D uncertain. Germline CDR1 and CDR2: MGHRA and YSYEKL. Trimming stripped 0 bases from V and 10 bases from J, with 7 bases between. The CDR3 has 13 residues. CDR3 sequence (DNA): TGCGCCAGCAGCCAAGACTTGAGATCACCCCTCCACTTT. Amino acids: CASSQDLRSPLHF.

CDR3 nucleotide sequence: TGTGCCACCAGTGATCCGGGGACTAGCGGGATGGTCTACGAGCAGTACTTC. This encodes CATSDPGTSGMVYEQYF. The rearrangement uses TRBV24-1 and TRBJ2-7, with TRBD2 identical over 13 bases. This CDR3 contains 17 residues. Germline V gene sequence: CDR1 KGHDR, CDR2 SFDVKD. J was trimmed by 3 bases and V by 3 bases; bases with no gene match: 7.

The gene calls are TRBV7-9 and TRBJ1-5; no definite D call. The CDR3 consists of 15 residues. V was cut by 1 base and J by 0 bases, with 7 bases left in between. Germline V gene data show CDR1 as SEHNR and CDR2 as FQNEAQ (reference sequence). The CDR3 DNA reads as TGTGCCAGCAGCTTAGGAGGAATTAGCAATCAGCCCCAGCATTTT. The encoded protein is CASSLGGISNQPQHF.

This clone came up once. The V and J genes are TRBV28 and TRBJ2-1; TRBD1 agrees at 10 bases. Germline CDR1 is MDHEN and CDR2 is SYDVKM. V trimming: 5 bases; J trimming: 9 bases; junction bases outside the gene matches: 13. The CDR3 spans 16 residues. The CDR3 DNA follows: TGTGCCAGCAGTAGCTCGACAGGGGGCCAGTTTAGTGAGCAGTTCTTC. Translated: CASSSSTGGQFSEQFF.

The genes are TRBV6-1 and TRBJ1-5, with a weak D call TRBD1 (5 bases). The V gene's germline CDR1 is MNHNS and CDR2 SASEGT. The CDR3 has 16 amino acids. Trimming removed 4 bases at V and 0 bases at J, with 13 bases between. The CDR3 spells CASSVMGPYSNQPQHF. Written as DNA, the CDR3 is TGTGCCAGCAGTGTAATGGGGCCTTATAGCAATCAGCCCCAGCATTTT.

V usage is TRBV27 and J usage is TRBJ1-2; TRBD1 agrees at 9 bases. Germline V gene lookup returns CDR1 MNHEY and CDR2 SMNVEV (reference sequence). CDR3 length: 16 residues. Trimming took 4 bases from V and 1 from J; bases not matched to a gene: 7. CDR3 in amino acids: CASSSLGDRDNYGYTF. DNA of the CDR3: TGTGCCAGCAGTTCTCTTGGGGACAGGGATAACTATGGCTACACCTTC.

This sequence joins TRBV3-1 (or the pseudogene TRBV3-2) and TRBJ2-1, with 7 positions matching TRBD2. This CDR3 is built from 14 residues. Germline trimming cut 4 bases from V and 5 bases from J; bases unmatched to any gene: 5. Germline CDR1 reads LGHDT; CDR2 reads YNNKEL (reference sequence). CDR3 DNA: TGTGCCAGCAGCCCAGCGGGACCCCACAATGAGCAGTTCTTC. Amino acids: CASSPAGPHNEQFF.

The V gene is TRBV9, the J gene TRBJ2-2; TRBD2 aligns across 9 bases. The CDR3 extends over 16 amino acids. CDR1 and CDR2 from the germline V gene are SGDLS and YYNGEE. J lost 7 bases, V lost 3 bases, and 10 bases had no gene match. The CDR3 sequence: CASSARGQAGGGELFF. The CDR3 DNA follows: TGTGCCAGCAGCGCGAGAGGGCAAGCGGGGGGCGGGGAGCTGTTTTTT.

This clone has only one observation. The chain couples TRBV5-6 to TRBJ1-3; tentatively, D is TRBD1 (6 bases). Deletions cut 7 bases from V and 4 bases from J, with 15 bases between. The CDR3 has 14 amino acids. The germline V gene encodes CDR1 SGHDT and CDR2 YYEEEE. The CDR3 DNA follows: TGTGCCAGCGGCCTAACAGGGAGCGGAAACACCATATATTTT. As protein: CASGLTGSGNTIYF.

The V gene is TRBV3-1 (or the pseudogene TRBV3-2), the J gene TRBJ1-4; TRBD1 aligns across 7 bases. This CDR3 has 14 amino acids. The germline CDR1 and CDR2 sequences are LGHDT and YNNKEL (reference sequence). V gave up 4 bases and J gave up 4 bases; unmatched junction bases: 3. The CDR3 DNA follows: TGTGCCAGCAGCCTTCGACAGGGTAATGAAAAACTGTTTTTT. It is translated as CASSLRQGNEKLFF.

As to this clone: Other nucleotide sequences in the sample specify the same CDR3. V gene TRBV6-5 combines with J gene TRBJ2-1, with 7 bases that match TRBD1. With 5 bases clipped from V and 0 bases from J, the junction kept 4 bases outside the gene matches. This CDR3 comprises 15 residues. Germline V CDR1 and CDR2: MNHEY, SVGAGI. The CDR3 is CASSLQGSSYNEQFF. For the CDR3, the DNA is TGTGCCAGCAGTCTACAGGGGAGCTCCTACAATGAGCAGTTCTTC.

The chain links TRBV7-9 to TRBJ2-1, with D tentatively TRBD1 (6 bases). The ends were cut back, 6 bases at V and 12 bases at J, with 24 bases in the middle. This CDR3 is built from 15 residues. Germline assignment: CDR1 SEHNR and CDR2 FQNEAQ (reference sequence). The CDR3 reads CASSYREGGMFGQFF. The CDR3 DNA follows: TGTGCCAGCAGTTACAGGGAAGGGGGTATGTTTGGGCAGTTCTTC.

V is TRBV19 and J is TRBJ1-1; TRBD1 matches 7 bases. The J segment lost 5 bases and the V segment lost 5 bases, leaving 11 bases of the junction unmatched. There are 15 residues in the CDR3. Germline CDR1 and CDR2: LNHDA and SQIVND (reference sequence). The CDR3 is CASSASPTGATEAFF. CDR3 bases: TGTGCCAGTAGTGCCAGTCCCACAGGGGCTACTGAAGCTTTCTTT.

The sample holds one count of this clone. The chain is built from TRBV5-4 and TRBJ2-7; 8 bases align to TRBD1. J gave up 3 bases and V 3 bases, and 8 bases lay outside the gene matches. The CDR3 length is 15 residues. CDR1 is SGHNT, CDR2 YYREEE, per germline (reference sequence). DNA for the CDR3: TGTGCCAGCAGCTCCGACAGGGGTGGTCTCTACGAGCAGTACTTC. This encodes CASSSDRGGLYEQYF.

The chain couples TRBV28 to TRBJ1-5; tentatively, D is TRBD1 (5 bases). Trimming took off 2 bases at V and 5 bases at J, with 10 bases between the two ends. Germline values: CDR1 MDHEN, CDR2 SYDVKM. There are 14 residues in the CDR3. The CDR3 here is CASSLMGGHQPQHF. DNA of the CDR3: TGTGCCAGCAGTTTAATGGGGGGACATCAGCCCCAGCATTTT.

V and J are TRBV19 and TRBJ1-1, with D hard to call. The length of the CDR3 is 15 residues. Germline V gives CDR1 LNHDA, CDR2 SQIVND (reference sequence). V was trimmed by 4 bases and J by 0 bases, leaving 12 bases between them. The CDR3 spells CASSTLWQVNTEAFF. CDR3 nucleotide sequence: TGTGCCAGTAGTACCTTATGGCAAGTGAACACTGAAGCTTTCTTT.

With regard to this clone: Other nucleotide sequences from this sample produce the same CDR3. V gene TRBV18 combines with J gene TRBJ1-4; possibly TRBD1 for D (5 bases). The CDR3 covers 13 residues. The germline V gene has CDR1 KGHSH and CDR2 LQKENI. The V end lost 3 bases, the J end lost 5 bases, and 7 bases lay between the germline ends. This CDR3 reads CASSPGGNEKLFF. CDR3 DNA sequence: TGTGCCAGCTCACCCGGGGGGAATGAAAAACTGTTTTTT.

CDR3 bases: TGTGCCAGCAGCGTCCTTAGCGGGAGGAGACTGAACGAGCAGTACTTC. Translation: CASSVLSGRRLNEQYF. The V gene is TRBV5-6, the J gene TRBJ2-7; 10 bases line up with TRBD2. J lost 5 bases, V lost 4 bases, and 12 bases had no gene match. From germline, CDR1 is SGHDT and CDR2 YYEEEE. The CDR3 extends over 16 amino acids.

CDR3 loop: CAWSVTPTSASGELFF. In nucleotides, the CDR3 is TGTGCCTGGAGTGTAACCCCTACTAGCGCATCTGGGGAGCTGTTTTTT. The V call is TRBV30, the J call TRBJ2-2, with TRBD2 matching 7 bases. This CDR3 contains 16 residues. V was clipped by 0 bases and J by 8 bases; unmatched bases: 12. The germline gives CDR1 GTSNPN, CDR2 SVGIG (reference sequence).

The chain couples TRBV19 to TRBJ2-1, with a weak D call TRBD2 (7 bases). Trimming took off 4 bases at V and 4 bases at J, with 14 bases between the two ends. Germline V CDR1 and CDR2: LNHDA, SQIVND (reference sequence). There are 15 residues in the CDR3. The CDR3 coding sequence is TGTGCCAGTAGTACACGGGGGGCGCTTTACAATGAGCAGTTCTTC. It codes for CASSTRGALYNEQFF. Full variable domain (rest looked up from reference TRBV19 and TRBJ2-1): DGGITQSPKYLFRKEGQNVTLSCEQNLNHDAMYWYRQDPGQGLRLIYYSQIVNDFQKGDIAEGYSVSREKKESFPLTVTSAQKNPTAFYLCASSTRGALYNEQFFGPGTRLTVL.